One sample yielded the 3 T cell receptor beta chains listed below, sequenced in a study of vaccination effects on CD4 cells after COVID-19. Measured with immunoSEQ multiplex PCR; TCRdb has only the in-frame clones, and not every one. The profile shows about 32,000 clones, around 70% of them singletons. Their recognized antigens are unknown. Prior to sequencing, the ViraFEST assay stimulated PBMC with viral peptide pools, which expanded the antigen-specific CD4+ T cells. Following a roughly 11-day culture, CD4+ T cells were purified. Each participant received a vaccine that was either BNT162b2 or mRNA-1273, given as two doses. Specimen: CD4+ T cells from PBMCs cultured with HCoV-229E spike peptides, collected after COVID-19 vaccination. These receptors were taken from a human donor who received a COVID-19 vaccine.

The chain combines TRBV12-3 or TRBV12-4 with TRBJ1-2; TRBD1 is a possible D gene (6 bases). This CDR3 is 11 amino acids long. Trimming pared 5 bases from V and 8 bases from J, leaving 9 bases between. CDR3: CASSPGGGYTF. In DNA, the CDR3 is TGTGCCAGCAGTCCGGGGGGCGGCTACACCTTC.

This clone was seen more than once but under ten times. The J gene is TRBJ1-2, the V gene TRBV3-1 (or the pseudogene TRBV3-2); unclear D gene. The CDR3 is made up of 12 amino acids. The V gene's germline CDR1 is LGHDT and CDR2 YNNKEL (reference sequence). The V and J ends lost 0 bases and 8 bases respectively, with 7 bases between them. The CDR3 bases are TGTGCCAGCAGCCAAGAATCCAGAGGCTACACCTTC. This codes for CASSQESRGYTF.

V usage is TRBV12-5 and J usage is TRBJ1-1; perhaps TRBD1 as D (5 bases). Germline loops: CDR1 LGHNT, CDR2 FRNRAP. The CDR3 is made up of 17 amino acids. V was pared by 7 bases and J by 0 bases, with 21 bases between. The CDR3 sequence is CASALPVQGVMNTEAFF. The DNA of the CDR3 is TGTGCTAGTGCCCTCCCCGTTCAGGGTGTGATGAACACTGAAGCTTTCTTT.